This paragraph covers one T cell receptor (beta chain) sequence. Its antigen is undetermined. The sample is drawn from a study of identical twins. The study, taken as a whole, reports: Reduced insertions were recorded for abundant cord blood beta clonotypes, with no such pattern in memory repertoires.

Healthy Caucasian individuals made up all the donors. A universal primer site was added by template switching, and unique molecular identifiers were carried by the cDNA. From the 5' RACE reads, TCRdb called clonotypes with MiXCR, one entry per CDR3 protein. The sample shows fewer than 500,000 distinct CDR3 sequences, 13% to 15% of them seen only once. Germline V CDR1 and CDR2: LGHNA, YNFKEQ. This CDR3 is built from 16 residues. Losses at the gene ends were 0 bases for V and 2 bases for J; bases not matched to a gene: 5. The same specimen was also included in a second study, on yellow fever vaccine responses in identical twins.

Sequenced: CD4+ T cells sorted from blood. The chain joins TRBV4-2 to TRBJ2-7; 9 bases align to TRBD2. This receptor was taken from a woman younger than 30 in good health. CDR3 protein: CASSQDPSGNPYEQYF. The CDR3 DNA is TGTGCCAGCAGCCAAGATCCTAGCGGGAATCCCTACGAGCAGTACTTC.